This T cell receptor beta chain was observed in a study of CD8+ T cells in alopecia areata. General study findings and limits: Under tofacitinib, fewer expanded CD8+ clones appeared among the top 100 scalp clones. Sequencing of scalp tissue also captures the resident alphabeta T cells of normal skin.

Treatment defined: oral pan-JAK inhibitor, 5-10 mg twice daily. The germline V gene has CDR1 MNHEY and CDR2 SMNVEV (reference sequence). V shed 6 bases and J 0 bases; nucleotides not matched to a gene: 10. This CDR3 spans 17 amino acids. Extracted RNA was reverse transcribed into cDNA, the sequencing template. Clones were sequenced by immunoSEQ multiplex PCR, and TCRdb holds only the in-frame ones, with some missing. The table lists 150,000 to 200,000 clones, about three fifths of them singletons, with over 1% in the top ten. As to this clone: Its antigen remains unknown.

The rearrangement links TRBV27 to TRBJ1-2; 10 nucleotides agree with TRBD1. This clonotype was sampled from a human donor with alopecia areata. The specimen comprised CD4+ T cells sorted from blood, sampled at week 24, from a patient treated with tofacitinib. The DNA of the CDR3 is TGTGCCAGCAGCTCAACGACAGGGACAGGGGCTAACTATGGCTACACCTTC. Translation: CASSSTTGTGANYGYTF.